The 20 T cell receptor beta chains below were found in one sample sequenced in a study of blood T cell repertoires in COVID-19. The assay was immunoSEQ multiplex PCR, and TCRdb's table has in-frame clones only and misses some. The sample includes about 76,000 clones, roughly 84% of them seen just once. Sequenced input: peripheral blood. The receptor source for this set is a woman older than 75 with active or convalescent COVID-19.

The chain employs TRBV10-2 and TRBJ1-5, with a weak D call TRBD1 (6 bases). V lost 8 bases and J lost 4, with 15 bases in between. Germline V CDR1 and CDR2: WSHSY, SAAADI. The CDR3 covers 14 residues. The CDR3 bases are TGCGCCAGCGTAGACAGGTACCAAAATCAGCCCCAGCATTTT. Its protein product is CASVDRYQNQPQHF.

This clone was observed once. J is TRBJ2-1 and V is TRBV15; D gene uncertain. Trimming removed 0 bases from V and 7 bases from J, with 10 bases in between. This CDR3 contains 14 residues. Germline CDR1 and CDR2: LNHNV and YYDKDF (reference sequence). Here the CDR3 DNA reads TGTGCCACCAGCAGAGAGATTGAGTTTAATGAGCAGTTCTTC. This sequence encodes CATSREIEFNEQFF.

There are a few counts of this clone. V and J are TRBV2 and TRBJ1-5, with a tentative D call TRBD1 (5 bases). The CDR3 consists of 17 residues. The germline V gene has CDR1 SNHLY and CDR2 FYNNEI. Trimming cost V 4 bases and J 4 bases, with 20 bases left between them. DNA for the CDR3: TGTGCCAGCAGTGTGGCAGGGATGCTGAGCCTGAATCAGCCCCAGCATTTT. Translated, it gives CASSVAGMLSLNQPQHF.

The gene calls are TRBV6-6 and TRBJ1-1, with TRBD1 as a possible D gene (6 bases). The germline gives CDR1 MNHNY, CDR2 SVGAGI (reference sequence). Between the trimmed V and J ends, which lost 7 bases and 0 bases, there was a span of 12 bases. The CDR3 has 14 amino acids. The CDR3 loop is CASKPDRMNTEAFF. For the CDR3, the DNA is TGTGCCAGCAAGCCGGACAGAATGAACACTGAAGCTTTCTTT.

This clone was seen a handful of times. This chain joins TRBV19 and TRBJ2-6, with 8 bases aligning to TRBD1. Germline CDR1 and CDR2: LNHDA and SQIVND (reference sequence). There are 16 residues in the CDR3. V lost 3 bases to trimming and J lost 4 bases; unmatched junction nucleotides: 5. CDR3 sequence: CASSIRGRGGANVLTF. DNA of the CDR3: TGTGCCAGTAGTATCAGGGGGCGAGGAGGGGCCAACGTCCTGACTTTC.

V is TRBV27 and J is TRBJ1-1; D not certain. The V and J ends lost 10 bases and 1 base respectively, with 13 bases between them. In germline, CDR1 is MNHEY, CDR2 SMNVEV (reference sequence). The CDR3 contains 13 residues. This chain's CDR3 is CATRNEKNTEAFF. CDR3 nucleotide sequence: TGTGCCACTCGAAATGAGAAGAACACTGAAGCTTTCTTT.

This chain links TRBV5-1 with TRBJ2-7; D is uncertain. Germline values: CDR1 SGHRS, CDR2 YFSETQ. The CDR3 loop spans 15 amino acids. Trimming shortened V by 1 base and J by 2 bases, and 13 bases separated the two germline ends. The DNA for the CDR3 is TGCGCCAGCAGCTTGTACGGATGGGCCACCTACGAGCAGTACTTC. It is translated as CASSLYGWATYEQYF.

The chain couples TRBV5-4 to TRBJ2-5, with 11 bases identical to TRBD1. The CDR3 has 14 amino acids. Germline loops: CDR1 SGHNT, CDR2 YYREEE (reference sequence). V dropped 4 bases and J dropped 5; count of bases not matched to a gene: 4. CDR3 amino acids: CASSQDRGRETQYF. CDR3 sequence (DNA): TGTGCCAGCAGCCAGGACAGGGGGCGTGAGACCCAGTACTTC.

The chain is built from TRBV4-3 and TRBJ2-7, with 9 bases lining up with TRBD1. V lost 1 base and J lost 0; bases outside the gene matches: 7. This CDR3 spans 17 amino acids. The germline CDR1 and CDR2 sequences are LGHNA and YSLEER. CDR3 sequence: CASSQVLGQGGSYEQYF. CDR3 coding DNA: TGCGCCAGCAGCCAAGTTTTGGGACAGGGAGGCTCCTACGAGCAGTACTTC.

This CDR3 is CAWSGRGRGNEKLFF. The CDR3 bases are TGTGCCTGGAGTGGCAGGGGTAGGGGAAATGAAAAACTGTTTTTT. The J gene is TRBJ1-4, the V gene TRBV30, with D perhaps TRBD1 (6 bases). The CDR3 sequence is 15 residues long. CDR1 and CDR2 (germline): GTSNPN, SVGIG (reference sequence). The V end was cut by 1 base, the J end by 5 bases, with 14 bases between.

The chain carries TRBV11-2 and TRBJ2-5, with D unclear. Germline assignment: CDR1 SGHAT and CDR2 FQNNGV. The CDR3 totals 11 residues. V gave up 4 bases and J gave up 5 bases, with 5 bases separating them. CDR3 sequence (DNA): TGTGCCAGCAGCTACGGGGAGACCCAGTACTTC. The encoded protein is CASSYGETQYF.

The chain has TRBV3-1 (or the pseudogene TRBV3-2) and TRBJ2-5; D is possibly TRBD2 (5 bases). Germline assignment: CDR1 LGHDT and CDR2 YNNKEL (reference sequence). CDR3 length equals 14 residues. Trimming took 0 bases from V and 8 from J, leaving 13 bases between them. Written as DNA, the CDR3 is TGTGCCAGCAGCCAAGACGTGGCGGCGGGCACCCAGTACTTC. It codes for CASSQDVAAGTQYF.

The V call is TRBV2, the J call TRBJ1-5; the D is unclear. The CDR3 length is 15 residues. Looked up from germline, CDR1 is SNHLY and CDR2 is FYNNEI. The V and J ends lost 6 bases and 0 bases respectively, with 12 bases between them. The DNA of the CDR3 is TGTGCCAGCAGAGCCACTCTCTATAGCAATCAGCCCCAGCATTTT. Encoded protein: CASRATLYSNQPQHF. The variable domain in full, completed from reference TRBV2 and TRBJ1-5, reads EPEVTQTPSHQVTQMGQEVILRCVPISNHLYFYWYRQILGQKVEFLVSFYNNEISEKSEIFDDQFSVERPDGSNFTLKIRSTKLEDSAMYFCASRATLYSNQPQHFGDGTRLSIL.

The J gene is TRBJ1-1, the V gene TRBV29-1, with TRBD1 identical over 7 bases. The germline V gene has CDR1 SQVTM and CDR2 ANQGSEA. After removal of 3 bases from V and 1 base from J, the junction contained 5 bases not matched to a gene. This CDR3 comprises 14 residues. The CDR3 coding sequence is TGCAGCGTTGATTTTTCAGGGGGGAACACTGAAGCTTTCTTT. It yields the protein CSVDFSGGNTEAFF. The whole variable domain, remainder taken from reference TRBV29-1 and TRBJ1-1, is SAVISQKPSRDICQRGTSLTIQCQVDSQVTMMFWYRQQPGQSLTLIATANQGSEATYESGFVIDKFPISRPNLTFSTLTVSNMSPEDSSIYLCSVDFSGGNTEAFFGQGTRLTVV.

The chain links TRBV5-4 to TRBJ1-2, with 7 bases lining up with TRBD1. Germline V gene lookup returns CDR1 SGHNT and CDR2 YYREEE (reference sequence). J lost 5 bases, V lost 4 bases, and 8 bases had no gene match. There are 14 residues in the CDR3. The CDR3 bases are TGTGCCAGCAGCCCCGACAGGGCCTTATATGGCTACACCTTC. Translation gives CASSPDRALYGYTF.

This chain joins TRBV29-1 and TRBJ2-7; 9 nucleotides agree with TRBD1. The CDR3 sequence is 16 residues long. The germline V gene encodes CDR1 SQVTM and CDR2 ANQGSEA. The ends lost 0 bases at V and 5 bases at J; junction bases unmatched: 11. This CDR3 is CSVEERTGAGVDEQYF. The CDR3 DNA follows: TGCAGCGTTGAAGAGAGGACAGGGGCAGGGGTCGACGAGCAGTACTTC.

The chain joins TRBV28 to TRBJ2-7; 12 bases align to TRBD2. The CDR3 has 17 residues. Germline values: CDR1 MDHEN, CDR2 SYDVKM. The trim removed 0 bases at V and 2 bases at J, leaving 5 bases unmatched. This CDR3 reads CASSLWASGGAPYEQYF. DNA for the CDR3: TGTGCCAGCAGTTTATGGGCTAGCGGGGGGGCCCCCTACGAGCAGTACTTC.

This sequence joins TRBV5-6 and TRBJ1-2, with unresolved D. The V end was cut by 4 bases, the J end by 5 bases, with 9 bases between. Germline V lookup: CDR1 SGHDT, CDR2 YYEEEE. The CDR3 loop spans 12 amino acids. CDR3 sequence: CASSTDKYGYTF. CDR3 nucleotide sequence: TGTGCCAGCAGCACAGACAAATATGGCTACACCTTC.

The V and J genes are TRBV28 and TRBJ1-5; D call uncertain. The CDR3 is 13 amino acids. Germline lookup yields CDR1 MDHEN and CDR2 SYDVKM. Deletions cut 6 bases from V and 4 bases from J, with 10 bases between. CDR3 in DNA: TGTGCCAGCAGCGGGTCGTCTAATCAGCCCCAGCATTTT. Protein product: CASSGSSNQPQHF.

The chain links TRBV7-8 to TRBJ1-1; D is undetermined. There are 15 residues in the CDR3. Germline V gene sequence: CDR1 SGHVS, CDR2 FQNEAQ. V was trimmed by 2 bases and J by 3 bases, leaving 13 bases between them. The CDR3 DNA sequence: TGTGCCAGCAGCTTACGAGGTGAATTGTACACTGAAGCTTTCTTT. Its translation is CASSLRGELYTEAFF.